Presented here are 19 T cell receptor beta chains from one specimen sequenced in a study of blood T cell repertoires in COVID-19. Method: immunoSEQ multiplex PCR; TCRdb's copy keeps in-frame clones and lacks some. Among 40,000 to 55,000 clones listed, under 95% were seen once. What was sequenced was peripheral blood. The receptors shown here come from a man in his 70s with active COVID-19.

The chain uses TRBV5-4 and TRBJ2-1, with 15 nucleotides matching TRBD2. CDR3 length equals 19 residues. With V trimmed by 4 bases and J by 6 bases, 14 bases remained unmatched. Germline assignment: CDR1 SGHNT and CDR2 YYREEE (reference sequence). CDR3 nucleotides: TGTGCCAGCAGCCCGCCCCGGACTAGCGGGGGGGGTAACCCCAATGAGCAGTTCTTC. Its protein product is CASSPPRTSGGGNPNEQFF.

The chain joins TRBV4-3 to TRBJ2-2, with 9 nucleotides matching TRBD2. Per the germline V gene, CDR1 is LGHNA and CDR2 is YSLEER. The V and J ends lost 0 bases and 7 bases, in that order; junction bases with no gene match: 9. This CDR3 spans 17 amino acids. CDR3 nucleotides: TGCGCCAGCAGCCAAGATTTTCGCGGGGGGGCCGGCGGGGAGCTGTTTTTT. This sequence encodes CASSQDFRGGAGGELFF.

This clone was seen only once. The V gene is TRBV19, the J gene TRBJ1-1, with 9 bases fitting TRBD1. Germline V gives CDR1 LNHDA, CDR2 SQIVND (reference sequence). Trimming took 4 bases from V and 4 from J; bases not matched to a gene: 4. This CDR3 has 14 residues. CDR3 sequence: CASSRGQGSTEAFF. In DNA form, the CDR3 reads TGTGCCAGTAGTAGGGGACAGGGCAGCACTGAAGCTTTCTTT.

The CDR3 nucleotides read TGTGCCAGCAGTATCCGACAGAACTATGGCTACACCTTC. It is translated as CASSIRQNYGYTF. This chain joins TRBV27 and TRBJ1-2; D is perhaps TRBD1 (5 bases). The CDR3 has 13 residues. The germline CDR1 and CDR2 sequences are MNHEY and SMNVEV (reference sequence). V dropped 5 bases and J dropped 2 bases, with 9 bases sitting between them.

The count of this clone is one. V gene TRBV27 combines with J gene TRBJ2-5; the D gene is possibly TRBD1 (6 bases). Deletions cut 4 bases from V and 3 bases from J, with 15 bases between. The CDR3 covers 15 residues. Germline-derived CDR1 and CDR2 are MNHEY and SMNVEV (reference sequence). CDR3 amino acids: CASSSRLYREETQYF. The CDR3 DNA reads TGTGCCAGCAGTTCTAGGCTTTACAGGGAAGAGACCCAGTACTTC.

With respect to this clone: The same CDR3 can be traced to other DNA sequences in this sample. The chain combines TRBV2 with TRBJ2-7; maybe TRBD1 (6 bases). V gave up 8 bases and J gave up 4 bases, with 6 bases separating them. The CDR3 loop spans 10 amino acids. The V gene's germline CDR1 is SNHLY and CDR2 FYNNEI. CDR3 DNA: TGTGCCAGCGGACAGTACGAGCAGTACTTC. This gives the protein CASGQYEQYF.

CDR3 region: CATSRGGQNNQPQHF. As DNA, the CDR3 is TGTGCCACCAGCAGAGGGGGACAGAATAATCAGCCCCAGCATTTT. This chain joins TRBV15 and TRBJ1-5; TRBD1 matches at 7 bases. V lost 1 base, J lost 4 bases, and 4 bases stayed unmatched. Germline CDR1 is LNHNV and CDR2 is YYDKDF (reference sequence). The CDR3 covers 15 residues.

J is TRBJ2-7 and V is TRBV11-2, with TRBD1 matching 11 bases. The CDR3 has 17 residues. With V trimmed by 1 base and J by 4 bases, 9 bases remained unmatched. Germline CDR1 SGHAT, CDR2 FQNNGV. The CDR3 sequence: CASSLAPLGQGVYEQYF. CDR3 DNA: TGTGCCAGCAGCTTAGCCCCACTGGGACAGGGGGTATACGAGCAGTACTTC.

The CDR3 DNA reads as TGCGCCAGTTACGGACAGGGTACCTACGAGCAGTACTTC. Translation gives CASYGQGTYEQYF. The chain uses TRBV10-2 and TRBJ2-7, with TRBD1 identical over 8 bases. The CDR3 has 13 residues. Germline V lookup: CDR1 WSHSY, CDR2 SAAADI. V gave up 9 bases and J gave up 2 bases; unmatched junction bases: 6.

V usage is TRBV19 and J usage is TRBJ1-2; 10 bases fit TRBD1. Germline V gives CDR1 LNHDA, CDR2 SQIVND (reference sequence). The V segment lost 4 bases and the J segment 3 bases; nucleotides outside the gene matches: 5. There are 15 residues in the CDR3. The CDR3 is CASSRSTGGDYGYTF. The CDR3 coding sequence is TGTGCCAGTAGTAGGTCGACAGGGGGCGACTATGGCTACACCTTC.

The chain carries TRBV12-5 and TRBJ1-2; 11 nucleotides align to TRBD1. The CDR3 covers 18 residues. Germline V gives CDR1 LGHNT, CDR2 FRNRAP. Germline trimming cut 6 bases from V and 3 bases from J; bases unmatched to any gene: 15. CDR3 sequence (DNA): TGTGCTAGTGGAACACTTCAGCGGGACAGGGGGTCAGACTATGGCTACACCTTC. Encoded protein: CASGTLQRDRGSDYGYTF.

This rearrangement joins TRBV11-3 to TRBJ2-1; 9 bases map to TRBD2. The trim removed 3 bases at V and 5 bases at J, leaving 5 bases unmatched. The length of the CDR3 is 15 residues. Germline-derived CDR1 and CDR2 are SGHNT and YENEEA. The CDR3, as DNA: TGTGCCAGCAGCTTTTCTAGCGGGGCCAACAATGAGCAGTTCTTC. It translates to CASSFSSGANNEQFF.

CDR3 nucleotides: TGTGCCAGTAGTCTCTCACTAGGGACTGGCTACGAGCAGTACTTC. Encoded protein: CASSLSLGTGYEQYF. The chain carries TRBV19 and TRBJ2-7; maybe TRBD2 (6 bases). The CDR3 sequence is 15 residues long. With 5 bases removed from V and 3 bases from J, the gap between germline ends came to 17 bases. CDR1 and CDR2 from the germline V gene are LNHDA and SQIVND (reference sequence).

This clone was observed once. The chain carries TRBV28 and TRBJ1-1; D is undetermined. V lost 1 base and J 1 base, leaving 7 bases between the germline ends. From germline, CDR1 is MDHEN and CDR2 SYDVKM. The CDR3 has 14 residues. The CDR3 region is CASSLLGTNTEAFF. CDR3 bases: TGTGCCAGCAGTTTATTGGGCACGAACACTGAAGCTTTCTTT.

The chain employs TRBV12-3 or TRBV12-4 and TRBJ2-3; a weak D match, TRBD2 (5 bases). V lost 8 bases and J lost 8, with 14 bases in between. This CDR3 has 12 residues. The CDR3 loop is CASGQLLATQYF. CDR3 sequence (DNA): TGTGCCAGCGGCCAGCTGCTAGCTACGCAGTATTTT.

The V and J genes are TRBV10-3 and TRBJ2-7, with a weak D call TRBD2 (5 bases). CDR3 length: 15 amino acids. Trimming pared 5 bases from V and 5 bases from J, leaving 19 bases between. In germline, CDR1 is ENHRY, CDR2 SYGVKD. The DNA for the CDR3 is TGTGCCATCAGTACCAGACCACAATTGGAGGACGAGCAGTACTTC. Translation gives CAISTRPQLEDEQYF.

The rearrangement joins TRBV19 to TRBJ1-1; tentative D call: TRBD1 (5 bases). V lost 1 base and J lost 1, with 13 bases in between. The CDR3 covers 16 residues. The germline V gene has CDR1 LNHDA and CDR2 SQIVND (reference sequence). CDR3 sequence reads: CASSIAQTAPNTEAFF. The CDR3 DNA reads TGTGCCAGTAGTATAGCTCAGACAGCCCCGAACACTGAAGCTTTCTTT.

The V gene is TRBV6-5, the J gene TRBJ2-4; TRBD2 aligns across 11 bases. Germline assignment: CDR1 MNHEY and CDR2 SVGAGI. V trimming: 0 bases; J trimming: 8 bases; junction bases outside the gene matches: 6. CDR3 size: 16 residues. The CDR3 reads CASSYSASGGTYIQYF. CDR3 DNA: TGTGCCAGCAGTTACTCGGCTAGCGGGGGGACCTACATTCAGTACTTC.

This chain connects TRBV12-3 or TRBV12-4 to TRBJ1-1, with no clear D. Trimming removed 2 bases at V and 6 bases at J, with 10 bases between. The CDR3 consists of 13 residues. The CDR3 nucleotides are TGTGCCAGCAGTTTATCAGGTTGGCCTGAAGCTTTCTTT. This translates into CASSLSGWPEAFF.